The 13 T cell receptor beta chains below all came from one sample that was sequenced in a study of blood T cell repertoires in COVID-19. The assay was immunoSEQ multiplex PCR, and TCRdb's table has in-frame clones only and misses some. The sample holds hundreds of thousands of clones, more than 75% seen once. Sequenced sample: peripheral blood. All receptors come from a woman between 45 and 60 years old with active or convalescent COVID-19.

CDR3 nucleotide sequence: TGCGCCACCTTACTAGCCTCATCCTACAATGAGCAGTTCTTC. Translating gives CATLLASSYNEQFF. This sequence joins TRBV4-1 and TRBJ2-1, with a weak D call TRBD2 (6 bases). The V end was cut by 10 bases, the J end by 1 base, with 14 bases between. The CDR3 spans 14 residues. From germline, CDR1 is MGHRA and CDR2 YSYEKL.

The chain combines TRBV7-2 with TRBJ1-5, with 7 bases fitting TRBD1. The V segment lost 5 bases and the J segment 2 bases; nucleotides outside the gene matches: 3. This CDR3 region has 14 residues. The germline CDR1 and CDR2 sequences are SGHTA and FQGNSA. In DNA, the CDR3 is TGTGCCAGCAGCCTCACAGGGGGCAATCAGCCCCAGCATTTT. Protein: CASSLTGGNQPQHF.

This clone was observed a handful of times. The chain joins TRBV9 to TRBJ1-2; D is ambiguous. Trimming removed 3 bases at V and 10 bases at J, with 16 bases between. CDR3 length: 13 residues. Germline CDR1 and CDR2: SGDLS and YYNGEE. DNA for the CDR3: TGTGCCAGCAGCGATGACTCAACGACGGACTACACCTTC. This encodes CASSDDSTTDYTF.

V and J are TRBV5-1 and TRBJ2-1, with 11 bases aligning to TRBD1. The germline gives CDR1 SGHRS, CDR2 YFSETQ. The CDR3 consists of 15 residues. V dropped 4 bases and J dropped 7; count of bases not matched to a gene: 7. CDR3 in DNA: TGCGCCAGCAGCCCCGGGACAGGGGGTAAGAATGAGCAGTTCTTC. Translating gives CASSPGTGGKNEQFF. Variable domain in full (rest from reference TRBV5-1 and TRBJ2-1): KAGVTQTPRYLIKTRGQQVTLSCSPISGHRSVSWYQQTPGQGLQFLFEYFSETQRNKGNFPGRFSGRQFSNSRSEMNVSTLELGDSALYLCASSPGTGGKNEQFFGPGTRLTVL.

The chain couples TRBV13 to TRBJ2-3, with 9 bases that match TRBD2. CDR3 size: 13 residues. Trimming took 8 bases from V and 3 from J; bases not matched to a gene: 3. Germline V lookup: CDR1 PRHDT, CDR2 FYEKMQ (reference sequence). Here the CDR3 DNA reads TGTGCCAGCGCGGGAGGGCCTACAGATACGCAGTATTTT. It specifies CASAGGPTDTQYF.

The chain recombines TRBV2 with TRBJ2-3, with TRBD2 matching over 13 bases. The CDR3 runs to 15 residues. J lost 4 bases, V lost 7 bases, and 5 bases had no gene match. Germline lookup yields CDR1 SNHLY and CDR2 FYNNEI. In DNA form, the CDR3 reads TGTGCCAGCACCGGACTAGCGGGGGTCGCAGATACGCAGTATTTT. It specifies CASTGLAGVADTQYF.

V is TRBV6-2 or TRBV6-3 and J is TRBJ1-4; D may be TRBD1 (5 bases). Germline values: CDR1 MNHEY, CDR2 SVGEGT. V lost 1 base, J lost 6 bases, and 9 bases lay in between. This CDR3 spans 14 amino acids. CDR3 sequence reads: CASSYLQGDEKLFF. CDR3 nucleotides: TGTGCCAGCAGTTACTTGCAGGGCGATGAAAAACTGTTTTTT.

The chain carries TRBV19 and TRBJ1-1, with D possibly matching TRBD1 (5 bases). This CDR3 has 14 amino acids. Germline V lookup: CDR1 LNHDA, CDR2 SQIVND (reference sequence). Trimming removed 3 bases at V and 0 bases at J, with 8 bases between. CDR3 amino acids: CASSMSGLNTEAFF. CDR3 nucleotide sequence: TGTGCCAGTAGTATGTCAGGGCTGAACACTGAAGCTTTCTTT.

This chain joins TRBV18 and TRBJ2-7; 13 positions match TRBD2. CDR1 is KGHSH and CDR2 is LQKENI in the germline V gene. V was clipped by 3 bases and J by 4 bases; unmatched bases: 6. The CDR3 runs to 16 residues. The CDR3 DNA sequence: TGTGCCAGCTCACCGGGACTAGCGGGGATCCGTTACGAGCAGTACTTC. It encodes CASSPGLAGIRYEQYF.

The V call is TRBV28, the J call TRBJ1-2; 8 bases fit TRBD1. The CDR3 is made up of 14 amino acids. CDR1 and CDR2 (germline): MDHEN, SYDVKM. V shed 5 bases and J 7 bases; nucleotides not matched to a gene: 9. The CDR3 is CASSPPDRAGGYTF. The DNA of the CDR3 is TGTGCCAGCAGTCCCCCGGACAGGGCTGGTGGCTACACCTTC.

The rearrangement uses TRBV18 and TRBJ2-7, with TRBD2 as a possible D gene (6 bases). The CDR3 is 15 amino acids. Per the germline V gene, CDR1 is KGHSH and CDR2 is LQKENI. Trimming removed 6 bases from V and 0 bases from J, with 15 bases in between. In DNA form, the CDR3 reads TGTGCCAGCTCGACCCTAGCGCAGAGCTCCTACGAGCAGTACTTC. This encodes CASSTLAQSSYEQYF.

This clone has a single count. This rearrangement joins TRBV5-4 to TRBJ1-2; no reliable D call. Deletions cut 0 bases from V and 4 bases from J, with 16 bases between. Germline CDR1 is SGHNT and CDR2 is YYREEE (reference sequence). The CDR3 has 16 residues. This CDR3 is CASSLASDNTRYGYTF. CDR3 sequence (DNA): TGTGCCAGCAGCTTGGCTTCCGACAATACCCGCTATGGCTACACCTTC.

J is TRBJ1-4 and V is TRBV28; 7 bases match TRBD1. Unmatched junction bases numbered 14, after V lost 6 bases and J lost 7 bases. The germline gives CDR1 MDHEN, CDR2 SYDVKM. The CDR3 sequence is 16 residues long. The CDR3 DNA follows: TGTGCCAGCAGGGACAGGTTAATGGGCTCCGGTGAAAAACTGTTTTTT. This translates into CASRDRLMGSGEKLFF.